Detailed here is one T cell receptor beta chain. The antigen it recognizes is unknown. Base qualities are not at hand, and no much larger clone is one base apart. Collaborating institutions collected whole blood in K2EDTA tubes following their own protocols. For TCRbeta analysis, collaborators shipped samples in one of three forms: frozen whole blood, isolated PBMCs, or DNA extracted from either of those sample types. The sample originates from a study of blood T cell repertoires in COVID-19 (dated by TCRdb to about 2020). About the study as a whole: Samples covering the acute and convalescent phases of COVID-19 were provided by collaborators in the United States, Italy and Spain. A de-identified subject ID, COVID-19 status, age in years and sex were almost always included in the sample metadata. The prospective study material was composed of cDNA or gDNA derived from T cells, B-cell-depleted T cells, or PBMCs. The samples were drawn from two sources: the first 160 participants of the ongoing ImmuneRACE study, and 1,200 or so subjects contributed by 6 global collaborators. A freely available public database, intended as a resource for researchers studying the immune response to SARS-CoV-2, is where the repertoires were released. Where available, HLA class I and class II types were obtained from metadata supplied by the sample provider rather than from assay-based typing. The dataset comprised deeply sampled blood TCRbeta repertoires from subjects exposed to, actively infected with, or recovered from COVID-19. Findings and caveats that apply to the study as a whole: How much clinical and demographic metadata was included differed by source and by participant, and the metadata was provided uncurated.

TCRbeta CDR3 regions were amplified from genomic DNA by means of the immunoSEQ Assay, a bias-controlled multiplex PCR. On the study's bioinformatics: The number of nucleated cells in each sample was estimated by amplification of reference gene primers within the assay. To quantify the absolute abundance of each unique TCRbeta CDR3 rearrangement, sequence reads were collapsed and filtered. For each sample, productive Simpson clonality was calculated as the square root of Simpson's diversity index over productive rearrangements. The clones in this table, taken by TCRdb from immuneACCESS, are in-frame only. Not every clone is retained; where verified, under half of the shortfall comes from an unresolved V gene, and the cause of the rest is unknown. The V and J calls and the clone size are those of that table, but D and trimming were determined from the DNA. This sample holds over 50,000 clones; roughly four fifths were observed only once. The ten largest clones take up around 15% of the sample.

The TCR comes from a human donor in a cohort sampled during active COVID-19. The sequencing input was peripheral blood.

CDR3 loop: CASSFEQGTDTQYF. The nucleotide sequence reads as follows: TGTGCCAGCAGTTTTGAGCAGGGGACAGATACGCAGTATTTT. The V and J genes are TRBV27 and TRBJ2-3, with a tentative D gene TRBD1 over 6 matching bases. V sheds 3 bases and J sheds 3 bases, leaving 10 bases between their ends. From its cysteine to its phenylalanine, the CDR3 spans 14 amino acids. Of all the DNA, just the CDR3 is kept, 42 bases in frame from base 1. The germline V gene (reference sequence) sets CDR1 to MNHEY and CDR2 to SMNVEV.